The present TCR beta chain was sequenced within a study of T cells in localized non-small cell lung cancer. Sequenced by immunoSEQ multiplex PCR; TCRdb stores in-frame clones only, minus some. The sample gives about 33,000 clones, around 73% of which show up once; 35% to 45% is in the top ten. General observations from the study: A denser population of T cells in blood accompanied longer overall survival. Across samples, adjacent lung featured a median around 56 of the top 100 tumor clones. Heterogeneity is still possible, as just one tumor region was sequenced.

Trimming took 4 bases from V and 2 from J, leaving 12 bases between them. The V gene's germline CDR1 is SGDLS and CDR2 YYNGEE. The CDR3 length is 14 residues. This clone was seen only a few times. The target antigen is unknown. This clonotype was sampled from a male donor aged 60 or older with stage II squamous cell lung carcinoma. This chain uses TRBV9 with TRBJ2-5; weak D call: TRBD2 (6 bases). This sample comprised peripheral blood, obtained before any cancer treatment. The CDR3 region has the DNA TGTGCCAGCAGCTACGGAGGGTGGCAAGAGACCCAGTACTTC. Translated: CASSYGGWQETQYF. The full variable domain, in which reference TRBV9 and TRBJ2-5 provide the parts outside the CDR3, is DSGVTQTPKHLITATGQRVTLRCSPRSGDLSVYWYQQSLDQGLQFLIQYYNGEERAKGNILERFSAQQFPDLHSELNLSSLELGDSALYFCASSYGGWQETQYFGPGTRLLVL.